A single sample gave rise to the 14 T cell receptor beta chains below, sequenced in a study of blood T cell repertoires in COVID-19. This table comes from immunoSEQ multiplex PCR, and its TCRdb copy is limited to in-frame clones, with some not included. Among roughly 58,000 clones listed, roughly 83% were seen once. The sequenced sample consisted of peripheral blood. Receptors were obtained from a man between 65 and 85 years old with active COVID-19.

The rearrangement uses TRBV18 and TRBJ2-2; D call uncertain. The germline V gene encodes CDR1 KGHSH and CDR2 LQKENI. The CDR3 runs 17 residues. The ends were cut back, 1 base at V and 0 bases at J, with 12 bases in the middle. The DNA of the CDR3 is TGTGCCAGCTCACCACAGTTCGCAGGCGCGAACACCGGGGAGCTGTTTTTT. Protein product: CASSPQFAGANTGELFF.

The chain recombines TRBV6-5 with TRBJ1-2, with unresolved D. The germline gives CDR1 MNHEY, CDR2 SVGAGI. This CDR3 comprises 13 residues. Trimming took off 6 bases at V and 4 bases at J, with 12 bases between the two ends. CDR3 sequence: CASRLEEVYGYTF. CDR3 bases: TGTGCCAGCAGACTTGAGGAGGTCTATGGCTACACCTTC.

V gene TRBV28 combines with J gene TRBJ2-7; maybe TRBD2 (6 bases). The V gene lost 5 bases and the J gene lost 3 bases, with 14 bases spanning the gap. This CDR3 comprises 14 residues. Germline CDR1 MDHEN, CDR2 SYDVKM. The CDR3 sequence: CASSPRETRYEQYF. In DNA, the CDR3 is TGTGCCAGCAGTCCACGGGAGACACGCTACGAGCAGTACTTC.

The V and J genes are TRBV5-1 and TRBJ2-2, with 8 bases that match TRBD2. This CDR3 has 17 residues. The V gene's germline CDR1 is SGHRS and CDR2 YFSETQ. J gave up 7 bases and V 1 base, and 12 bases lay outside the gene matches. The CDR3 nucleotides are TGCGCCAGCAGCTTGTTTGAGTCGGGAGGGCCGGACGGGGAGCTGTTTTTT. Its translation: CASSLFESGGPDGELFF.

The V call is TRBV7-9, the J call TRBJ1-3, with D hard to call. The V gene's germline CDR1 is SEHNR and CDR2 FQNEAQ (reference sequence). The V gene lost 5 bases and the J gene lost 4 bases, with 12 bases spanning the gap. CDR3 length: 14 residues. The CDR3 loop reads CASSPRHSGNTIYF. CDR3 bases: TGTGCCAGCAGCCCCAGGCATTCCGGAAACACCATATATTTT. Drawing the rest from reference TRBV7-9 and TRBJ1-3, the complete variable domain is DTGVSQNPRHKITKRGQNVTFRCDPISEHNRLYWYRQTLGQGPEFLTYFQNEAQLEKSRLLSDRFSAERPKGSFSTLEIQRTEQGDSAMYLCASSPRHSGNTIYFGEGSWLTVV.

V and J are TRBV19 and TRBJ2-3; D is possibly TRBD2 (5 bases). V lost 3 bases and J lost 2, with 15 bases in between. The CDR3 extends over 16 amino acids. Germline CDR1 reads LNHDA; CDR2 reads SQIVND (reference sequence). The CDR3 sequence is CASSMGDALATDTQYF. The CDR3 region has the DNA TGTGCCAGTAGTATGGGAGACGCCCTGGCCACAGATACGCAGTATTTT.

This clone occurred a few times. V gene TRBV5-4 combines with J gene TRBJ1-1; D is unclear. The CDR3 length is 13 residues. The germline CDR1 and CDR2 sequences are SGHNT and YYREEE (reference sequence). Deletions cut 0 bases from V and 2 bases from J, with 5 bases between. The CDR3 loop reads CASSLDSNTEAFF. CDR3 nucleotide sequence: TGTGCCAGCAGCTTGGACAGTAACACTGAAGCTTTCTTT.

The V call is TRBV28, the J call TRBJ2-7; 7 bases align to TRBD1. The CDR3 is made up of 14 amino acids. The germline V gene encodes CDR1 MDHEN and CDR2 SYDVKM. V was pared by 6 bases and J by 2 bases, with 7 bases of the junction left unmatched. In nucleotides, the CDR3 is TGTGCCAGCAGCCCGACAGGGTCTGCCTACGAGCAGTACTTC. The encoded protein is CASSPTGSAYEQYF.

The chain has TRBV4-1 and TRBJ2-1, with 10 bases aligning to TRBD2. CDR3 size: 16 residues. Germline CDR1 MGHRA, CDR2 YSYEKL. V trimming: 4 bases; J trimming: 0 bases; junction bases outside the gene matches: 3. The CDR3 sequence is CASSPAGGSSYNEQFF. CDR3 coding DNA: TGCGCCAGCAGCCCAGCGGGAGGGAGCTCCTACAATGAGCAGTTCTTC.

The chain couples TRBV7-2 to TRBJ1-6, with D perhaps TRBD1 (6 bases). Looked up from germline, CDR1 is SGHTA and CDR2 is FQGNSA. Trimming removed 5 bases at V and 7 bases at J, with 12 bases between. CDR3 size: 14 residues. CDR3 DNA sequence: TGTGCCAGCAGCCCAAGCAGGGGCAATTCACCCCTCCACTTT. Translating gives CASSPSRGNSPLHF.

This clone appeared a few times. The rearrangement links TRBV18 to TRBJ2-1; 10 positions agree with TRBD2. This CDR3 spans 16 amino acids. V was pared by 3 bases and J by 8 bases, with 10 bases of the junction left unmatched. Per the germline V gene, CDR1 is KGHSH and CDR2 is LQKENI. This chain's CDR3 is CASSPYPLAGDDEQFF. The DNA for the CDR3 is TGTGCCAGCTCACCTTACCCCCTAGCGGGAGATGATGAGCAGTTCTTC. Looking up the rest from reference TRBV18 and TRBJ2-1 gives the full variable domain: NAGVMQNPRHLVRRRGQEARLRCSPMKGHSHVYWYRQLPEEGLKFMVYLQKENIIDESGMPKERFSAEFPKEGPSILRIQQVVRGDSAAYFCASSPYPLAGDDEQFFGPGTRLTVL.

CDR3 DNA sequence: TGCGCCAGCCAGACAGGCGGTATGGACACCGGGGAGCTGTTTTTT. Amino acids: CASQTGGMDTGELFF. The rearrangement joins TRBV5-1 to TRBJ2-2; D may be TRBD1 (6 bases). V lost 7 bases and J lost 3, with 16 bases in between. CDR3 length equals 15 residues. Germline loops: CDR1 SGHRS, CDR2 YFSETQ. Full variable domain (missing parts from reference TRBV5-1 and TRBJ2-2): KAGVTQTPRYLIKTRGQQVTLSCSPISGHRSVSWYQQTPGQGLQFLFEYFSETQRNKGNFPGRFSGRQFSNSRSEMNVSTLELGDSALYLCASQTGGMDTGELFFGEGSRLTVL.

V and J are TRBV27 and TRBJ2-5; D not resolved. This CDR3 spans 11 amino acids. Germline CDR1 and CDR2: MNHEY and SMNVEV (reference sequence). Trimming cost V 5 bases and J 5 bases, with 6 bases left between them. The chain's CDR3 is CASSLTETQYF. For the CDR3, the DNA is TGTGCCAGCAGTCTAACGGAGACCCAGTACTTC.

The V and J genes are TRBV2 and TRBJ1-2; 7 bases fit TRBD1. V shed 5 bases and J 6 bases; nucleotides not matched to a gene: 9. The CDR3 runs to 14 residues. CDR1 is SNHLY, CDR2 FYNNEI, per germline. The CDR3 DNA is TGTGCCAGCAGTCCAGGGGGTACCCCCCATGGCTACACCTTC. Amino acid sequence: CASSPGGTPHGYTF.